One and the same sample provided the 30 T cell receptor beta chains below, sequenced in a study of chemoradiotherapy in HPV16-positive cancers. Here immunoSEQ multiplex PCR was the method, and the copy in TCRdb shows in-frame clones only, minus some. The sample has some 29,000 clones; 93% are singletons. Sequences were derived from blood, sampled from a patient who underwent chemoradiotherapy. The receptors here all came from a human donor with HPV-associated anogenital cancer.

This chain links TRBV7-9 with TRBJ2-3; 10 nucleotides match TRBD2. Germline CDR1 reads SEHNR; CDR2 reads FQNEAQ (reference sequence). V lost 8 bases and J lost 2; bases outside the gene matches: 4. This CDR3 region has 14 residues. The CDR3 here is CASLLAGPTDTQYF. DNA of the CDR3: TGTGCCAGCCTACTAGCGGGACCCACAGATACGCAGTATTTT.

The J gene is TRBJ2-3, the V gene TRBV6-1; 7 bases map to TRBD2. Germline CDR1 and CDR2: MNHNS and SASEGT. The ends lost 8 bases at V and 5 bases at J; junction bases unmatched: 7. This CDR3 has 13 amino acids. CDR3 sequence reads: CASRTTSVDTQYF. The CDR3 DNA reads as TGTGCCAGCCGCACTACTAGCGTAGATACGCAGTATTTT.

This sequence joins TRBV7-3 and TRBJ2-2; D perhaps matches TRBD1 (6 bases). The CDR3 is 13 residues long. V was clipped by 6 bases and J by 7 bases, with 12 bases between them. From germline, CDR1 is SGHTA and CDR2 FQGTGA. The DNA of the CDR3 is TGTGCCAGCAGTAATACAGGGAGCGGGGAGCTGTTTTTT. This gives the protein CASSNTGSGELFF.

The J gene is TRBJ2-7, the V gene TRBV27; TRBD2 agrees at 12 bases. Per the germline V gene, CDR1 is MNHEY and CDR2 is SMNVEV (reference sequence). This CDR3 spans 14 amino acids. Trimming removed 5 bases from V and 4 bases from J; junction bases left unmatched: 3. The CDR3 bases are TGTGCCAGCAGTCCGGGACTAGCGGGTTACGAGCAGTACTTC. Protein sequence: CASSPGLAGYEQYF.

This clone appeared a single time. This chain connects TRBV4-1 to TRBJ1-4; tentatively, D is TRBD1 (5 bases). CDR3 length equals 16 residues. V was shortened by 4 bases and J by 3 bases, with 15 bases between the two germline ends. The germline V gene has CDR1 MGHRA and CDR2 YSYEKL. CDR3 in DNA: TGCGCCAGCAGCCCAGGAACAGGTCCCTCTAATGAAAAACTGTTTTTT. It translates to CASSPGTGPSNEKLFF.

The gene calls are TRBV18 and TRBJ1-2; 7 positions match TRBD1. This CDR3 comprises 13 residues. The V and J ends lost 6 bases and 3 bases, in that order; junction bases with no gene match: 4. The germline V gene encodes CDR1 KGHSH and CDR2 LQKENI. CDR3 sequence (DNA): TGTGCCAGCTCCCCTGGGACAGACTATGGCTACACCTTC. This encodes CASSPGTDYGYTF.

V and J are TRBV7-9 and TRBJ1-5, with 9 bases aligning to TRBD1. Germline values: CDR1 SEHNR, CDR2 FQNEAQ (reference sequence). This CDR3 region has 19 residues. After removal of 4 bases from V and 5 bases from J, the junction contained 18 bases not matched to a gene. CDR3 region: CASSSHLRGGQGFYQPQHF. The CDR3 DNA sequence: TGTGCCAGCAGCTCCCACCTGAGGGGGGGACAGGGCTTTTATCAGCCCCAGCATTTT.

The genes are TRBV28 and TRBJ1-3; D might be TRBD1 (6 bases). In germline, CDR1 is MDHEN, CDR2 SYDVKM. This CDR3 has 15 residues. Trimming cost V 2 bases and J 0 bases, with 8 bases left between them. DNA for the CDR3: TGTGCCAGCAGTTTAATACAGGGCTCTGGAAACACCATATATTTT. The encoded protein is CASSLIQGSGNTIYF. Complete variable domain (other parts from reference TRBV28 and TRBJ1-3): DVKVTQSSRYLVKRTGEKVFLECVQDMDHENMFWYRQDPGLGLRLIYFSYDVKMKEKGDIPEGYSVSREKKERFSLILESASTNQTSMYLCASSLIQGSGNTIYFGEGSWLTVV.

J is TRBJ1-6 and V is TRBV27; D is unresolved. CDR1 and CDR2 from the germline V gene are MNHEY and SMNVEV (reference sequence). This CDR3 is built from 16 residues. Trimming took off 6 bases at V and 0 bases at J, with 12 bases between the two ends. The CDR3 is CASSRYGSSYNSPLHF. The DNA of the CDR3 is TGTGCCAGCAGCAGGTATGGGAGCTCCTATAATTCACCCCTCCACTTT.

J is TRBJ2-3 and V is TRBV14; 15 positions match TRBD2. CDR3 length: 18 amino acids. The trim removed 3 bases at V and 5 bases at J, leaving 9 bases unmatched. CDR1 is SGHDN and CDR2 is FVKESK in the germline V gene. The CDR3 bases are TGTGCCAGCAGCCACTTTCGGACTAGCGGGAGGGTACGAGATACGCAGTATTTT. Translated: CASSHFRTSGRVRDTQYF.

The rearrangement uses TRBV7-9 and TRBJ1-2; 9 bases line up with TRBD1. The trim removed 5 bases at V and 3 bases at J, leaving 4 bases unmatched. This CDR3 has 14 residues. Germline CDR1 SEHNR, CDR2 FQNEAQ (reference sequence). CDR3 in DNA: TGTGCCAGCAGCGGGACAGGGTTTTACTATGGCTACACCTTC. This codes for CASSGTGFYYGYTF.

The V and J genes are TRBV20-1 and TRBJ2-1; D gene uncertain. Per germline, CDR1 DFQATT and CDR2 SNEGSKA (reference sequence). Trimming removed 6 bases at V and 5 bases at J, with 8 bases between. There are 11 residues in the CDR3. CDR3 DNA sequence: TGCAGTGCGGCGAGAAACAATGAGCAGTTCTTC. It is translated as CSAARNNEQFF.

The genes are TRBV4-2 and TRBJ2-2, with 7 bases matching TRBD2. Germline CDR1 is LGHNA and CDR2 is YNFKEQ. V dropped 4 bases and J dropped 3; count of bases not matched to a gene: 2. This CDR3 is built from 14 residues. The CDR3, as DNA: TGTGCCAGCAGCCGGGGAGGGGACACCGGGGAGCTGTTTTTT. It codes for CASSRGGDTGELFF.

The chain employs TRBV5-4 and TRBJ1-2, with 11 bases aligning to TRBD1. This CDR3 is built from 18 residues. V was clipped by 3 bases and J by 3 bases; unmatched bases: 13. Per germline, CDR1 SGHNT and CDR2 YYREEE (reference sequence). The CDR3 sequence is CASSYNLGQGDPDYGYTF. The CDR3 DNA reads TGTGCCAGCAGCTATAATCTGGGACAGGGGGACCCCGACTATGGCTACACCTTC. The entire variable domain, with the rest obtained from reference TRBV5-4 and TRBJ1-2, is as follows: ETGVTQSPTHLIKTRGQQVTLRCSSQSGHNTVSWYQQALGQGPQFIFQYYREEENGRGNFPPRFSGLQFPNYSSELNVNALELDDSALYLCASSYNLGQGDPDYGYTFGSGTRLTVV.

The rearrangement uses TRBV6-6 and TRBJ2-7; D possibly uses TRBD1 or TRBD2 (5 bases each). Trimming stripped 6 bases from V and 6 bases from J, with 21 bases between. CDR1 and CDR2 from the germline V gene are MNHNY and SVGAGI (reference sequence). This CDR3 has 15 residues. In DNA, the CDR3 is TGTGCCAGCAGCCGAGACCGGGACGCCGCGTTCGAGCAGTACTTC. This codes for CASSRDRDAAFEQYF.

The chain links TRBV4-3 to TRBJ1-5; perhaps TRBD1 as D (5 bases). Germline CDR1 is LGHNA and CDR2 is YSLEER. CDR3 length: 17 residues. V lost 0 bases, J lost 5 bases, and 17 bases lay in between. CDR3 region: CASSQERGGPQDQPQHF. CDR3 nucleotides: TGCGCCAGCAGCCAAGAGAGGGGCGGCCCTCAGGATCAGCCCCAGCATTTT.

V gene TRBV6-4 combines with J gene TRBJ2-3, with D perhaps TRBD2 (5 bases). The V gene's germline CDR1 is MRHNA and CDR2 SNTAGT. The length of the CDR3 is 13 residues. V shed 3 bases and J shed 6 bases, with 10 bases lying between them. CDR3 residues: CASSEGERDTQYF. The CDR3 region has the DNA TGTGCCAGCAGTGAGGGTGAGCGGGATACGCAGTATTTT.

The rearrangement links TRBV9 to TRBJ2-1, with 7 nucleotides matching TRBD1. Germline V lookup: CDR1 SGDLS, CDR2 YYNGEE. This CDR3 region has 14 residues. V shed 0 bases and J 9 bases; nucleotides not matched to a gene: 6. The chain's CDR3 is CASSVGQGGSEQFF. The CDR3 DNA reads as TGTGCCAGCAGCGTAGGTCAAGGGGGCAGTGAGCAGTTCTTC.

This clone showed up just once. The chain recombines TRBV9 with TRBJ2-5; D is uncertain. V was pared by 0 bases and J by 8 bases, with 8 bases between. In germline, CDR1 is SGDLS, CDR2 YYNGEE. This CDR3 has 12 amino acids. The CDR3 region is CASSVDQVTQYF. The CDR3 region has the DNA TGTGCCAGCAGCGTAGATCAGGTCACCCAGTACTTC.

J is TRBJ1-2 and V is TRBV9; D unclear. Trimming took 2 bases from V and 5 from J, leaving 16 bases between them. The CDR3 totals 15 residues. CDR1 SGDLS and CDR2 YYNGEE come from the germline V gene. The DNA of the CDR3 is TGTGCCAGCAGCGTCGGGGTGGATATGGTTTATGGCTACACCTTC. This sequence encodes CASSVGVDMVYGYTF.

In nucleotides, the CDR3 is TGTGCCAGCAGCTTAGCCGCGGGGGGAGGAAACTATGGCTACACCTTC. Translation: CASSLAAGGGNYGYTF. The chain couples TRBV7-6 to TRBJ1-2; TRBD1 might be the D (5 bases). The CDR3 contains 16 residues. Trimming removed 0 bases at V and 2 bases at J, with 13 bases between. Germline V CDR1 and CDR2: SGHVS, FNYEAQ.

CDR3 residues: CASTQRDSYEQYF. The CDR3 bases are TGTGCCAGCACTCAGCGGGACTCCTACGAGCAGTACTTC. The chain carries TRBV6-1 and TRBJ2-7, with 7 nucleotides matching TRBD2. CDR3 size: 13 residues. CDR1 and CDR2 (germline): MNHNS, SASEGT. The junction had 3 bases not matched to a gene; V was cut back by 7 bases and J by 0 bases.

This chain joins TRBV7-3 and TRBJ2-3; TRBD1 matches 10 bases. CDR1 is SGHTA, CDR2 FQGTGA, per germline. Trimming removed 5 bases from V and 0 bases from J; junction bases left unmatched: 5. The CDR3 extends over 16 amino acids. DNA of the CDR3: TGTGCCAGCAGCACCGGGACAGGGGCTAGCACAGATACGCAGTATTTT. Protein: CASSTGTGASTDTQYF.

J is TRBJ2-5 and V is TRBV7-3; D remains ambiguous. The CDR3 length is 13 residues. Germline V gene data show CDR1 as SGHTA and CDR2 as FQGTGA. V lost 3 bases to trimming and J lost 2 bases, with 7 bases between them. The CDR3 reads CASSLSHQETQYF. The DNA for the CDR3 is TGTGCCAGCAGCTTGAGCCATCAAGAGACCCAGTACTTC.

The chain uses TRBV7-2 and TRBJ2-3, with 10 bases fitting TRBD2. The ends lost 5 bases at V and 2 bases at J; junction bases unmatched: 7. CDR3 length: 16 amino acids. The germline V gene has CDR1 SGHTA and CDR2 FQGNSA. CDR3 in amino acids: CASSPRTSGYTDTQYF. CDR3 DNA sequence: TGTGCCAGCAGCCCCCGGACTAGCGGATACACAGATACGCAGTATTTT.

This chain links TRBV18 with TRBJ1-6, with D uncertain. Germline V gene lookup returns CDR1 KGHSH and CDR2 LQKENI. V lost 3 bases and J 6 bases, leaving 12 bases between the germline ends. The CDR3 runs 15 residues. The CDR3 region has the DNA TGTGCCAGCTCACCTACGCGCGGGCCTAATTCACCCCTCCACTTT. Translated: CASSPTRGPNSPLHF.

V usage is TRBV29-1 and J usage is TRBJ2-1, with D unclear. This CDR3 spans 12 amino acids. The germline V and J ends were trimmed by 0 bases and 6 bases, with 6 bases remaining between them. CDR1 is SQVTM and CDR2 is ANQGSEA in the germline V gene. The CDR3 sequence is CSVEESGNEQFF. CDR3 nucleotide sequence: TGCAGCGTTGAAGAATCGGGCAATGAGCAGTTCTTC.

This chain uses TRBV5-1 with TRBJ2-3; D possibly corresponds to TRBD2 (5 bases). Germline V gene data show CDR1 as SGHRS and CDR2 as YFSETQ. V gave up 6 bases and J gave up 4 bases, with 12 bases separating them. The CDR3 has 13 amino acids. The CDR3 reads CASTRSGPDTQYF. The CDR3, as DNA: TGCGCCAGCACGAGAAGCGGACCAGATACGCAGTATTTT.

CDR3 amino acids: CASGLNRPQHF. CDR3 nucleotides: TGTGCTAGTGGTTTGAACAGGCCCCAGCATTTT. V is TRBV12-5 and J is TRBJ1-5; the D is unclear. Germline lookup yields CDR1 LGHNT and CDR2 FRNRAP. The V end lost 2 bases, the J end lost 9 bases, and 5 bases lay between the germline ends. The CDR3 has 11 residues.

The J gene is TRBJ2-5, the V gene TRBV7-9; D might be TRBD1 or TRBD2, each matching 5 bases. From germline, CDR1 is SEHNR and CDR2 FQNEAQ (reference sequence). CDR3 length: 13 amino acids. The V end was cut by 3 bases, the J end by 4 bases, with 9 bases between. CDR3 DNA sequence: TGTGCCAGCAGCTTCCGTGGGGGAGAGACCCAGTACTTC. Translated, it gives CASSFRGGETQYF. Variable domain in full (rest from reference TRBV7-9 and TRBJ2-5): DTGVSQNPRHKITKRGQNVTFRCDPISEHNRLYWYRQTLGQGPEFLTYFQNEAQLEKSRLLSDRFSAERPKGSFSTLEIQRTEQGDSAMYLCASSFRGGETQYFGPGTRLLVL.